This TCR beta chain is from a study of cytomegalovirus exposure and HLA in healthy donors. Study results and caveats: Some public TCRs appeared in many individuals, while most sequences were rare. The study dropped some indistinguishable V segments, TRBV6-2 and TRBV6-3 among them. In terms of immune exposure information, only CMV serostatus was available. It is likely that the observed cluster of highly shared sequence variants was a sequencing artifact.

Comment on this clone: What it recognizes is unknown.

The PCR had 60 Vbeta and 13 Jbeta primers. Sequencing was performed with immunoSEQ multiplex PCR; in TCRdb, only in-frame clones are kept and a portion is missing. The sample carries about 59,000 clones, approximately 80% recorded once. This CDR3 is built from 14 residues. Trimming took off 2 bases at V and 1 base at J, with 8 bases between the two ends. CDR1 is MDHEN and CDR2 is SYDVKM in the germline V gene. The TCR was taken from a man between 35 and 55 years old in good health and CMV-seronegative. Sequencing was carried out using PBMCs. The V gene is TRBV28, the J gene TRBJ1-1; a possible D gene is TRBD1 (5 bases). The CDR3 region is CASSLAGKNTEAFF. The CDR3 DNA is TGTGCCAGCAGTTTAGCAGGGAAGAACACTGAAGCTTTCTTT.